This TCR beta chain was identified during a study of metastatic and nonmetastatic thyroid tumors. Study-wide background: Repertoires from blood and tumor or nodule tissue of malignant and benign thyroid patients were compared.

No treatment of any kind had been given to any patient before thyroid surgery. The ends lost 0 bases at V and 4 bases at J; junction bases unmatched: 7. Germline-derived CDR1 and CDR2 are KGHSH and LQKENI. There are 16 residues in the CDR3. MiXCR reprocessed the PCR reads for TCRdb. Here the sample spans tens of thousands of clones, approximately 25% being singletons. In its sample, this clone was seen many times. The chain joins TRBV18 to TRBJ2-7, with TRBD2 matching over 9 bases. The sequenced material came from blood. The TCR was taken from a female donor with papillary thyroid cancer or a benign thyroid nodule (not recorded which). Some clones in this sample may be carry-over from other donors' samples. In nucleotides, the CDR3 is TGTGCCAGCTCACCACCCTCAGCTAGCGGGAATTACGAGCAGTACTTC. It specifies CASSPPSASGNYEQYF.